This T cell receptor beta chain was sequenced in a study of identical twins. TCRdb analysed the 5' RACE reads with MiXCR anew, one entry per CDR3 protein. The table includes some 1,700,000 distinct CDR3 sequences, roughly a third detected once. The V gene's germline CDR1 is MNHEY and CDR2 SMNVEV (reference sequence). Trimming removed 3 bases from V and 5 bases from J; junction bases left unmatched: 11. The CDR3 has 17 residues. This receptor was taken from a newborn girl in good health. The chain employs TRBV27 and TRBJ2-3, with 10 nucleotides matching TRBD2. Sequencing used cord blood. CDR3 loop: CASSFLGLAVRGDTQYF. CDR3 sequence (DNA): TGTGCCAGCAGTTTTCTCGGACTAGCGGTAAGGGGAGATACGCAGTATTTT.